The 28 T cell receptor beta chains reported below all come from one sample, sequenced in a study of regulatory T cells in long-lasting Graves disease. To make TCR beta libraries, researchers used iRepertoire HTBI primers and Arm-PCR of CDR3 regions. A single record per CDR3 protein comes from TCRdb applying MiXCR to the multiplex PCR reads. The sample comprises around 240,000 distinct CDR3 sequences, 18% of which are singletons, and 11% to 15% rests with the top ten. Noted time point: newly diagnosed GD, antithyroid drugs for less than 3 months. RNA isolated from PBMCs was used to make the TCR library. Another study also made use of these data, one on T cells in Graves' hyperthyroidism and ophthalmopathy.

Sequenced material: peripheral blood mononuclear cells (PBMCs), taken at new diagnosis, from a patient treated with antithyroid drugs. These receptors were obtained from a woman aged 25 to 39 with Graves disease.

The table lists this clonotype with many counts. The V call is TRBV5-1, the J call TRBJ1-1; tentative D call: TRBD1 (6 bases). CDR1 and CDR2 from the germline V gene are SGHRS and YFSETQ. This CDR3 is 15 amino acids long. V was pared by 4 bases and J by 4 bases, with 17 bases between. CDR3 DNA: TGCGCCAGCAGCCTCCGGCAGGGAGGGGGCACTGAAGCTTTCTTT. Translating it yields CASSLRQGGGTEAFF.

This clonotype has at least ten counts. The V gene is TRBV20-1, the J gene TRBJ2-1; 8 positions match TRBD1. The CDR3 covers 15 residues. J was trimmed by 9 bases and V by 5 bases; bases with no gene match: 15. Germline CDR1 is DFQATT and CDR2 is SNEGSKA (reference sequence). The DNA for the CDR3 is TGCAGTGCTTCCGCCCCTGGACAGGGTTACGGTGAGCAGTTCTTC. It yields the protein CSASAPGQGYGEQFF.

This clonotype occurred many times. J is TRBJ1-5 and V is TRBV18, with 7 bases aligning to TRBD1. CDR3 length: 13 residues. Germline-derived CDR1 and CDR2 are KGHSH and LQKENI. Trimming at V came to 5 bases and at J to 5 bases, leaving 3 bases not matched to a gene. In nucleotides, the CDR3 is TGTGCCAGCTCATCAACAGGGGATCAGCCCCAGCATTTT. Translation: CASSSTGDQPQHF.

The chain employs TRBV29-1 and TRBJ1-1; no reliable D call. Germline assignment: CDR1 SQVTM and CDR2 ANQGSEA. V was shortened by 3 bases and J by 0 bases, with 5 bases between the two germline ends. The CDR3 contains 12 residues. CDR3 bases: TGCAGCGTTGAGGGCGTGAACACTGAAGCTTTCTTT. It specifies CSVEGVNTEAFF.

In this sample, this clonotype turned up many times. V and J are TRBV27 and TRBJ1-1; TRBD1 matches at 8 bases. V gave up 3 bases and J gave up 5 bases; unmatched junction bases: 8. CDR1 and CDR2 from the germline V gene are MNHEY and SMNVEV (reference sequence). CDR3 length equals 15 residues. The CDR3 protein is CASSLGIQGGTEAFF. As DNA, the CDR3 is TGTGCCAGCAGTTTGGGTATACAGGGGGGTACTGAAGCTTTCTTT.

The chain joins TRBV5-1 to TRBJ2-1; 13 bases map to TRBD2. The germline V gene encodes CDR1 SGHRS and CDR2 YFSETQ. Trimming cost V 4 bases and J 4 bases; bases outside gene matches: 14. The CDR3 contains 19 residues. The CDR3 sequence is CASSPPGLAGEAPYNEQFF. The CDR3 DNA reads TGCGCCAGCAGCCCCCCCGGACTAGCGGGGGAAGCACCATACAATGAGCAGTTCTTC.

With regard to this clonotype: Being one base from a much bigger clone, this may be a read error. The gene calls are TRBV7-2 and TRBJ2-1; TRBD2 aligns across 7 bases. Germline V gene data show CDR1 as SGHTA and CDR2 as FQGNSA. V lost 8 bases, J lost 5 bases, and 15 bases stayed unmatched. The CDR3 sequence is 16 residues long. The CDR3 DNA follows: TGTGCCAGCCCTAGACTAACCGGGACTATCAACAATGAGCAGTTCTTC. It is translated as CASPRLTGTINNEQFF.

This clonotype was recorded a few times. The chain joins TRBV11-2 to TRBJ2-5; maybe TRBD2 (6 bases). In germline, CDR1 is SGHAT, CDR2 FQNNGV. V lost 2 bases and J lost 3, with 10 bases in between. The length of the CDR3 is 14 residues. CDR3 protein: CASSLLGRKETQYF. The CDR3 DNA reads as TGTGCCAGCAGCTTACTAGGGAGGAAAGAGACCCAGTACTTC.

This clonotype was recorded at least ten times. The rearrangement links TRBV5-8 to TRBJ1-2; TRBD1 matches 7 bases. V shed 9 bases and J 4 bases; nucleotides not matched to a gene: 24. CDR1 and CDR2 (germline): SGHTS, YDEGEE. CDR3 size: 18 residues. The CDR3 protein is CATVLGDRSSPRRYGYTF. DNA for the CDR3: TGTGCCACCGTTTTAGGGGACAGATCGTCCCCTAGACGCTATGGCTACACCTTC.

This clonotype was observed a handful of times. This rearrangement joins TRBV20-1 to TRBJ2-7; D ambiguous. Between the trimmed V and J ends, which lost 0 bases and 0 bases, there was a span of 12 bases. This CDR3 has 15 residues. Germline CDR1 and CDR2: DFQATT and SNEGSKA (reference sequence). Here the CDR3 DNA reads TGCAGTGCTAGAGAACAGCAGAGAAGCTCCTACGAGCAGTACTTC. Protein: CSAREQQRSSYEQYF.

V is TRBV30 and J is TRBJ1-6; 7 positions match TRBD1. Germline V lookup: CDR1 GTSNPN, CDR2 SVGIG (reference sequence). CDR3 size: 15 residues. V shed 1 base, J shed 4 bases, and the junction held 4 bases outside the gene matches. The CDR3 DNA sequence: TGTGCCTGGAGTGCTCGACAGGGTTATAATTCACCCCTCCACTTT. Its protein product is CAWSARQGYNSPLHF. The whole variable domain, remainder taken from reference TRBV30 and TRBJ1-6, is SQTIHQWPATLVQPVGSPLSLECTVEGTSNPNLYWYRQAAGRGLQLLFYSVGIGQISSEVPQNLSASRPQDRQFILSSKKLLLSDSGFYLCAWSARQGYNSPLHFGNGTRLTVT.

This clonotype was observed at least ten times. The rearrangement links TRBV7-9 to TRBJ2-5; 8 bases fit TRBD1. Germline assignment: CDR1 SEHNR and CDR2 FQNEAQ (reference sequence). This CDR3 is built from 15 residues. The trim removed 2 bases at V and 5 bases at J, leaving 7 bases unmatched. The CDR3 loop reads CASSLTDREVETQYF. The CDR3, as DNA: TGTGCCAGCAGCTTAACGGACAGGGAAGTGGAGACCCAGTACTTC.

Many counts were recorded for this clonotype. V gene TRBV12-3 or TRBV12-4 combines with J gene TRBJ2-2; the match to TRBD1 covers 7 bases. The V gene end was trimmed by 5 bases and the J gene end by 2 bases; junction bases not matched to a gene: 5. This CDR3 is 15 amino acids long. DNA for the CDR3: TGTGCCAGCAGTCCCCACAGGGGTAACACCGGGGAGCTGTTTTTT. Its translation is CASSPHRGNTGELFF.

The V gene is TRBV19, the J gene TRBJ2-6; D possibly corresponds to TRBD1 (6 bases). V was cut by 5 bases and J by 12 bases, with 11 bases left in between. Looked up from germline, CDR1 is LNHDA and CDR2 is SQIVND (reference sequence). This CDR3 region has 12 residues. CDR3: CASSPGAGVLTF. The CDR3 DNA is TGTGCCAGTAGTCCAGGGGCCGGCGTCCTGACTTTC.

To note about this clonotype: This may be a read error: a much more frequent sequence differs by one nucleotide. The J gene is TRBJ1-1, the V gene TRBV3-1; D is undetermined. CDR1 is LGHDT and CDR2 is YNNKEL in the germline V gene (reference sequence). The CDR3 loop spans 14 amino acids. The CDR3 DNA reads TGTGCCAGCAGCCGCGGCGCGGCCCCTTGGGAAGCTCTCTTT. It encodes CASSRGAAPWEALF.

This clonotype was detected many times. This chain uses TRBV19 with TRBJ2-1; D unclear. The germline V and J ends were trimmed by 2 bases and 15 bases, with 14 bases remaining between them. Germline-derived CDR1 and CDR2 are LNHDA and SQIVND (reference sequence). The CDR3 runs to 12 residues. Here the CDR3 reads CASSIISTRPFF. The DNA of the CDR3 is TGTGCCAGTAGTATAATCTCCACGAGGCCGTTCTTC.

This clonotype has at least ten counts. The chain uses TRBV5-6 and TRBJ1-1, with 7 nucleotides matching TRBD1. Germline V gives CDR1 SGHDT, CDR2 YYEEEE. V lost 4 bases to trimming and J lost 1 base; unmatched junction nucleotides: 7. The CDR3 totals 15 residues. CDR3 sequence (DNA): TGTGCCAGCAGCCCGAACAGGGGAGGGAACACTGAAGCTTTCTTT. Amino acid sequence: CASSPNRGGNTEAFF.

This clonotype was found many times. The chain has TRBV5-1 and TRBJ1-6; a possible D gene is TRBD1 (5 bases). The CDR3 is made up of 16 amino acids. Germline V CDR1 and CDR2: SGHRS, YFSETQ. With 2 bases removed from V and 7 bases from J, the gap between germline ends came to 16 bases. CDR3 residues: CASSFDPGRSNSPLHF. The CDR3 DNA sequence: TGCGCCAGCAGCTTTGATCCAGGGCGATCAAATTCACCCCTCCACTTT.

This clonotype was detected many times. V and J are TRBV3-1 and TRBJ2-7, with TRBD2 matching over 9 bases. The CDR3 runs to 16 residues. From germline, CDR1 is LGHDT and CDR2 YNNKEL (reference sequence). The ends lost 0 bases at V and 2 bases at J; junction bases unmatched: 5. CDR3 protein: CASSQDWLAGTYEQYF. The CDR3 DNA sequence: TGTGCCAGCAGCCAAGATTGGCTAGCGGGGACCTACGAGCAGTACTTC.

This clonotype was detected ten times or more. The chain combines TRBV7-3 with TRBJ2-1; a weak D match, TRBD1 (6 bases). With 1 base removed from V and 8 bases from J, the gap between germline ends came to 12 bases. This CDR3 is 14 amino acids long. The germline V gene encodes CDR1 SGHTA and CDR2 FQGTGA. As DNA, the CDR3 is TGTGCCAGCAGCTTAAGGGGGCCGTATGATGAGCAGTTCTTC. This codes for CASSLRGPYDEQFF.

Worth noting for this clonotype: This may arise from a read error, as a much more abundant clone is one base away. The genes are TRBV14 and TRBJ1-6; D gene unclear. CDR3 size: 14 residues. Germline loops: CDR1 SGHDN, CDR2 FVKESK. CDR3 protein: CASSPYNNNPPLHF. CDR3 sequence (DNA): TGTGCCAGCAGCCCGTATAATAATAATCCACCCCTCCACTTT.

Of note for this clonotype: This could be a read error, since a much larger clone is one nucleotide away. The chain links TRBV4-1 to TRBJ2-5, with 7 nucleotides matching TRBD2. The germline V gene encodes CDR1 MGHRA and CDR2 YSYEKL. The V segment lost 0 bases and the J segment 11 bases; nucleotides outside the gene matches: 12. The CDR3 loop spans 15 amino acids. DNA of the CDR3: TGCGCCAGCAGCCAAGATGGCGGGGGTTACAATGAGCAGTACTTC. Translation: CASSQDGGGYNEQYF.

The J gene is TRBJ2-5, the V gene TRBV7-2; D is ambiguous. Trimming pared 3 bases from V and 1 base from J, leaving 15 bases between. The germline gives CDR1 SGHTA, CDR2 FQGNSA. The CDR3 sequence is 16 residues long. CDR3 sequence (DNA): TGTGCCAGCAGCTTGTCGGCTAGTGCGTCCCAAGAGACCCAGTACTTC. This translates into CASSLSASASQETQYF.

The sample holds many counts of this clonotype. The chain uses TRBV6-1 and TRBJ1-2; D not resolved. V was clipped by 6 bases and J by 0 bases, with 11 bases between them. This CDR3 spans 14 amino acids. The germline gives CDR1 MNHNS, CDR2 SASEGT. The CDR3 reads CASSLGSPNYGYTF. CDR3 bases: TGTGCCAGCAGCTTGGGCAGCCCTAACTATGGCTACACCTTC.

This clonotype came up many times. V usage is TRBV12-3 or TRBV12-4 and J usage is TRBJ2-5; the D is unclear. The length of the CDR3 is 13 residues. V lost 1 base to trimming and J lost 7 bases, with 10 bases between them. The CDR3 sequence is CASSLDLKRTQYF. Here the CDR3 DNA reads TGTGCCAGCAGTTTAGATTTGAAGAGGACCCAGTACTTC.

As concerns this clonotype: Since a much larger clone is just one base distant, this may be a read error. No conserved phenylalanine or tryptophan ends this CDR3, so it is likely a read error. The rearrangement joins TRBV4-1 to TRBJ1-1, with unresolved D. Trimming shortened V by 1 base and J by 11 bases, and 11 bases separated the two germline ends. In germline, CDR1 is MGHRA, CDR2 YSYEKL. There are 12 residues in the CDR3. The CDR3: CASSQGNLGAFS. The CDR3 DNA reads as TGCGCCAGCAGCCAAGGGAACCTCGGGGCTTTCTCT.

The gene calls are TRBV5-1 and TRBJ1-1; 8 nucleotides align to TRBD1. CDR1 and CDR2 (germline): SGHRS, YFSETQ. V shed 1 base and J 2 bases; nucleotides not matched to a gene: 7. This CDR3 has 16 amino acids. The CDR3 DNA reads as TGCGCCAGCAGCTTGACCGGGACAGGACGAAACACTGAAGCTTTCTTT. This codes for CASSLTGTGRNTEAFF.

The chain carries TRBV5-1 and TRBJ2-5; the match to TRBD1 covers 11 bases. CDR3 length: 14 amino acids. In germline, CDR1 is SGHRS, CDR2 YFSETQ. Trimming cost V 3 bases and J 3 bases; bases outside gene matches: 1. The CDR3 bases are TGCGCCAGCAGCTGGACAGGGGGCGAAGAGACCCAGTACTTC. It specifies CASSWTGGEETQYF.